Given below is one TCR beta chain in context. Its antigen target is currently unknown. Per-base qualities were not stored, and no clone one base away is much larger. Whole blood was collected in K2EDTA tubes by collaborating institutions according to the institutions' own protocols. For TCRbeta analysis, collaborators shipped samples as frozen whole blood, isolated PBMCs, or DNA extracted from either of those sample types. The sample originates from a study of blood T cell repertoires in COVID-19 (dated by TCRdb to the early 2020s). About the study as a whole: Samples covering the acute and convalescent phases of COVID-19 were provided by collaborators in the United States, Italy and Spain. The prospective study material was composed of cDNA or gDNA derived from T cells, B-cell-depleted T cells, or PBMCs. Subjects who had been exposed to COVID-19, were actively infected with it, or had recovered from it provided the deeply sampled blood TCRbeta repertoires that made up the dataset. The repertoires were released in a freely available public database intended as a resource for research on the immune response to SARS-CoV-2. The samples were drawn from the first 160 participants of the ongoing ImmuneRACE study and from 950 to 1,500 subjects provided by 6 global collaborators. The sample metadata nearly always contained a de-identified subject ID, COVID-19 status, age in years and sex. Where available, HLA class I and class II types were taken from metadata supplied by the sample provider and were not determined by assay-based typing. What the authors observed across the whole study: How much clinical and demographic metadata was included differed by source and by participant, and the metadata was provided uncurated.

TCRbeta CDR3 regions were amplified from genomic DNA by means of the immunoSEQ Assay, a bias-controlled multiplex PCR. The study's processing was this. Nucleated cell counts per sample were estimated from amplification of reference gene primers within the assay. To quantify the absolute abundance of each unique TCRbeta CDR3 rearrangement, sequence reads were collapsed and filtered. For each sample, productive Simpson clonality was calculated by taking the square root of Simpson's diversity index across productive rearrangements. The immuneACCESS repertoire file appears here via TCRdb, limited to in-frame rearrangements. These files lack a portion of the clones; in checked studies, under half of the deficit traces to unresolved V genes, and the cause of the others is not known. The V and J calls and clone size are taken from that table; D and trimming were inferred from the DNA. Across this sample there are under 170,000 clones, with approximately 88% seen only once. The ten largest clones capture roughly 2.3% of the sample.

Compared with germline, V lacks 1 base and J lacks 0 bases; bases without a gene match: 3. Via the germline V gene, CDR1 is MGHRA and CDR2 YSYEKL. The CDR3, from cysteine to phenylalanine, totals 16 residues. CDR3 DNA only is kept here, 48 bases in frame from base 1. This clonotype was sampled from a man in his 70s with acute or convalescent COVID-19. The chain couples TRBV4-1 to TRBJ1-3; TRBD1 aligns with 7 central bases. What was sequenced was peripheral blood. The DNA sequence is TGCGCCAGCAGCCAAGTGACAGGGAGCTCTGGAAACACCATATATTTT. It specifies CASSQVTGSSGNTIYF.